Presented here are 26 T cell receptor beta chains from one specimen sequenced in a study of T cells in Graves' hyperthyroidism and ophthalmopathy. Regions amplified from RNA transcripts were the TCR beta CDR3 regions. HTBI primers drove first-round RT-PCR of the TCR CDR3. MiXCR, run by TCRdb on the multiplex PCR reads, gives a single entry per CDR3 protein. In the table there are 350,000 or so distinct CDR3 sequences, around 20% of which are singletons. The specimen sequenced was blood. The origin of the receptors is a woman between 50 and 59 years old with Graves' hyperthyroidism.

This clonotype was counted many times. The chain has TRBV20-1 and TRBJ1-1; D call uncertain. Germline lookup yields CDR1 DFQATT and CDR2 SNEGSKA (reference sequence). The CDR3 is 10 amino acids. With 3 bases removed from V and 6 bases from J, the gap between germline ends came to 5 bases. In DNA form, the CDR3 reads TGCAGTGCTAGTGTGGCTGAAGCTTTCTTT. It is translated as CSASVAEAFF.

This clonotype was found a few times. V is TRBV6-1 and J is TRBJ1-5; the match to TRBD1 covers 9 bases. After removal of 5 bases from V and 15 bases from J, the junction contained 11 bases not matched to a gene. Germline V gives CDR1 MNHNS, CDR2 SASEGT. CDR3 size: 13 residues. The CDR3 here is CASSWGQGKSPHF. The CDR3, as DNA: TGTGCCAGCAGTTGGGGACAGGGTAAATCTCCGCATTTT.

This clonotype was counted many times. The chain combines TRBV28 with TRBJ1-1; D unclear. The germline gives CDR1 MDHEN, CDR2 SYDVKM. V lost 8 bases, J lost 11 bases, and 18 bases lay in between. The CDR3 extends over 12 amino acids. The CDR3 loop reads CASVATGLGAFF. DNA of the CDR3: TGTGCCAGCGTAGCGACGGGCCTCGGGGCTTTCTTT.

This clonotype was counted ten times or more. This chain joins TRBV2 and TRBJ2-3; D possibly matches TRBD1 or TRBD2 (6 bases each). Germline CDR1 SNHLY, CDR2 FYNNEI. The CDR3 spans 14 residues. The germline V and J ends were trimmed by 5 bases and 2 bases, with 11 bases remaining between them. In DNA, the CDR3 is TGTGCCAGCAGTTCGGGGGCGTCCACAGATACGCAGTATTTT. The encoded protein is CASSSGASTDTQYF. Based on the CDR3 plus reference TRBV2 and TRBJ2-3, the full variable domain is EPEVTQTPSHQVTQMGQEVILRCVPISNHLYFYWYRQILGQKVEFLVSFYNNEISEKSEIFDDQFSVERPDGSNFTLKIRSTKLEDSAMYFCASSSGASTDTQYFGPGTRLTVL.

This clonotype showed up many times. The chain is built from TRBV27 and TRBJ2-5; D gene unclear. The CDR3 sequence is 14 residues long. Germline lookup yields CDR1 MNHEY and CDR2 SMNVEV (reference sequence). V dropped 1 base and J dropped 1 base, with 7 bases sitting between them. CDR3 sequence reads: CASSLLTSQETQYF. The CDR3 DNA reads as TGTGCCAGCAGTTTATTAACCAGCCAAGAGACCCAGTACTTC.

This sequence joins TRBV7-6 and TRBJ2-1, with a tentative D call TRBD1 (6 bases). CDR3 length equals 16 residues. The V and J ends lost 4 bases and 1 base respectively, with 14 bases between them. The germline gives CDR1 SGHVS, CDR2 FNYEAQ. CDR3 residues: CASSSGGGPSYNEQFF. DNA of the CDR3: TGTGCCAGCAGCTCAGGTGGGGGCCCTTCCTACAATGAGCAGTTCTTC.

The J gene is TRBJ2-7, the V gene TRBV18; tentative D call: TRBD2 (7 bases). CDR3 size: 17 residues. Germline V gene data show CDR1 as KGHSH and CDR2 as LQKENI. Trimming removed 1 base from V and 5 bases from J, with 21 bases in between. CDR3 sequence: CASSPRGGGINPNEQYF. The DNA of the CDR3 is TGTGCCAGCTCACCACGGGGAGGGGGAATTAATCCCAACGAGCAGTACTTC. The full variable domain, completed using reference TRBV18 and TRBJ2-7, is NAGVMQNPRHLVRRRGQEARLRCSPMKGHSHVYWYRQLPEEGLKFMVYLQKENIIDESGMPKERFSAEFPKEGPSILRIQQVVRGDSAAYFCASSPRGGGINPNEQYFGPGTRLTVT.

This clonotype has just a few counts. The rearrangement joins TRBV19 to TRBJ2-3, with a tentative D call TRBD2 (5 bases). V was trimmed by 3 bases and J by 0 bases, leaving 16 bases between them. Looked up from germline, CDR1 is LNHDA and CDR2 is SQIVND (reference sequence). This CDR3 spans 17 amino acids. The CDR3 region has the DNA TGTGCCAGTAGTATTTCAAGCGGAGGTTTTAGCACAGATACGCAGTATTTT. Its translation: CASSISSGGFSTDTQYF.

This clonotype is a singleton in its sample. A much more abundant neighbour one base away suggests this may be a read error. The chain carries TRBV20-1 and TRBJ1-1; tentatively, D is TRBD1 (5 bases). This CDR3 region has 12 residues. The germline V and J ends were trimmed by 6 bases and 4 bases, with 12 bases remaining between them. CDR1 and CDR2 from the germline V gene are DFQATT and SNEGSKA (reference sequence). In DNA form, the CDR3 reads TGCAGTGCCTCGGGGGGGAGCACTGAAGCTTTCTTT. Its translation: CSASGGSTEAFF.

This clonotype was counted ten times or more. The chain joins TRBV3-1 to TRBJ1-2; perhaps TRBD1 as D (5 bases). The V gene lost 1 base and the J gene lost 2 bases, with 8 bases spanning the gap. Germline values: CDR1 LGHDT, CDR2 YNNKEL (reference sequence). This CDR3 has 14 amino acids. CDR3 protein: CASSQGEGNYGYTF. CDR3 DNA sequence: TGTGCCAGCAGCCAAGGTGAGGGGAACTATGGCTACACCTTC.

This clonotype appeared many times. This chain links TRBV6-2 or TRBV6-3 with TRBJ1-2, with 7 bases matching TRBD1. The CDR3 runs to 11 residues. With 6 bases clipped from V and 8 bases from J, the junction kept 3 bases outside the gene matches. Germline values: CDR1 MNHEY, CDR2 SVGEGT. The chain's CDR3 is CASSQGDGYTF. The DNA for the CDR3 is TGTGCCAGCAGCCAGGGGGACGGCTACACCTTC.

This clonotype was seen at least ten times. The chain employs TRBV20-1 and TRBJ1-1; 8 bases are a match to TRBD1. Germline lookup yields CDR1 DFQATT and CDR2 SNEGSKA (reference sequence). The CDR3 runs 14 residues. The ends lost 3 bases at V and 4 bases at J; junction bases unmatched: 7. The CDR3 DNA sequence: TGCAGTGCTAGGGACCTTACAGGGGGCACTGAAGCTTTCTTT. This sequence encodes CSARDLTGGTEAFF.

Many counts were recorded for this clonotype. This chain uses TRBV10-3 with TRBJ2-3; D is unclear. CDR3 length equals 13 residues. Germline assignment: CDR1 ENHRY and CDR2 SYGVKD. V lost 6 bases to trimming and J lost 5 bases, with 12 bases between them. CDR3 sequence reads: CAIRKARGDTQYF. The CDR3 region has the DNA TGTGCCATCAGAAAAGCTAGAGGAGATACGCAGTATTTT.

J is TRBJ1-2 and V is TRBV29-1; TRBD1 aligns across 7 bases. CDR1 and CDR2 (germline): SQVTM, ANQGSEA. V lost 3 bases, J lost 6 bases, and 4 bases stayed unmatched. This CDR3 has 12 amino acids. CDR3 sequence (DNA): TGCAGCGTTGATCGACAGGGTGATGGCTACACCTTC. Its protein is CSVDRQGDGYTF.

The chain recombines TRBV28 with TRBJ2-3; weak D call: TRBD2 (7 bases). The germline CDR1 and CDR2 sequences are MDHEN and SYDVKM. Trimming removed 4 bases at V and 0 bases at J, with 14 bases between. The CDR3 totals 16 residues. The CDR3 nucleotides are TGTGCCAGCAGTTCAAGGGGGGGCTTTAGCACAGATACGCAGTATTTT. It is translated as CASSSRGGFSTDTQYF.

This clonotype showed up many times. The J gene is TRBJ1-5, the V gene TRBV18; D remains ambiguous. The CDR3 is 14 amino acids. The V gene lost 2 bases and the J gene lost 3 bases, with 8 bases spanning the gap. Germline V gene data show CDR1 as KGHSH and CDR2 as LQKENI. The CDR3: CASSPGRVNQPQHF. CDR3 sequence (DNA): TGTGCCAGCTCACCAGGGAGGGTCAATCAGCCCCAGCATTTT.

This clonotype came up once. At one end, the junction sequence differs from germline, possibly due to a read error. V is TRBV13 and J is TRBJ2-7; TRBD2 matches 7 bases. From germline, CDR1 is PRHDT and CDR2 FYEKMQ (reference sequence). The CDR3 length is 15 residues. The CDR3 DNA follows: TGCGCCAGCAGCTTGTTAAGCGGGAATCTCTACGAGCAGTACTTC. Translating it yields CASSLLSGNLYEQYF.

This clonotype was observed a handful of times. The genes are TRBV10-3 and TRBJ2-1; 12 bases align to TRBD1. This CDR3 spans 14 amino acids. The germline gives CDR1 ENHRY, CDR2 SYGVKD. With 5 bases clipped from V and 9 bases from J, the junction kept 5 bases outside the gene matches. CDR3: CAISSGTGGFEQFF. The CDR3 DNA follows: TGTGCCATCAGTTCCGGGACAGGGGGCTTTGAGCAGTTCTTC.

This clonotype came up many times. The chain couples TRBV18 to TRBJ2-3; D gene ambiguous. Trimming removed 0 bases at V and 2 bases at J, with 3 bases between. Per the germline V gene, CDR1 is KGHSH and CDR2 is LQKENI. CDR3 length: 13 amino acids. CDR3 DNA sequence: TGTGCCAGCTCACCACCGAACACAGATACGCAGTATTTT. Amino acids: CASSPPNTDTQYF.

V gene TRBV15 combines with J gene TRBJ1-2; TRBD1 is a possible D gene (5 bases). Germline-derived CDR1 and CDR2 are LNHNV and YYDKDF (reference sequence). CDR3 size: 14 residues. V lost 1 base and J lost 6, with 12 bases in between. In DNA form, the CDR3 reads TGTGCCACCAGCAGAGCGGGCAGGGAAAATGGCTACACCTTC. As protein: CATSRAGRENGYTF.

Ten or more counts support this clonotype. This sequence joins TRBV2 and TRBJ2-7; D not resolved. V lost 4 bases to trimming and J lost 3 bases, with 4 bases between them. Germline lookup yields CDR1 SNHLY and CDR2 FYNNEI. CDR3 length: 11 amino acids. The chain's CDR3 is CASSGLYEQYF. In nucleotides, the CDR3 is TGTGCCAGCAGTGGGCTCTACGAGCAGTACTTC.

This clonotype showed up many times. The DNA of the CDR3 is TGTGCCAGCAGCGAACCCCTGACAGAGATCTACGAGCAGTACTTC. Its protein is CASSEPLTEIYEQYF. The V and J genes are TRBV2 and TRBJ2-7; TRBD1 is a possible D gene (5 bases). The CDR3 runs to 15 residues. Trimming shortened V by 6 bases and J by 3 bases, and 18 bases separated the two germline ends. Per the germline V gene, CDR1 is SNHLY and CDR2 is FYNNEI.

About this clonotype itself: It may be a read error: a sequence one base away is much more abundant. The chain employs TRBV27 and TRBJ1-2, with D perhaps matching TRBD1 (6 bases). V shed 6 bases and J shed 4 bases, with 18 bases lying between them. CDR1 MNHEY and CDR2 SMNVEV come from the germline V gene (reference sequence). The CDR3 spans 15 residues. The CDR3 reads CASRAGGRAIYGYTF. CDR3 nucleotides: TGTGCCAGCAGGGCGGGGGGCAGGGCCATCTATGGCTACACCTTC.

The rearrangement joins TRBV30 to TRBJ1-4; D remains unclear. V was pared by 5 bases and J by 8 bases, with 9 bases between. The germline V gene has CDR1 GTSNPN and CDR2 SVGIG (reference sequence). CDR3 length: 11 residues. The CDR3 spells CAWGQGEKLFF. CDR3 in DNA: TGTGCCTGGGGTCAAGGAGAAAAACTGTTTTTT.

In nucleotides, the CDR3 is TGTGCCAGCAGCTTTGGGACAGGGTACAATGAGCAGTTCTTC. Protein: CASSFGTGYNEQFF. The genes are TRBV11-2 and TRBJ2-1; 9 bases fit TRBD1. Trimming removed 3 bases from V and 4 bases from J; junction bases left unmatched: 1. Germline V gene data show CDR1 as SGHAT and CDR2 as FQNNGV. This CDR3 has 14 residues.

In this sample, this clonotype turned up many times. V is TRBV12-3 or TRBV12-4 and J is TRBJ2-1; TRBD2 aligns across 8 bases. The CDR3 is made up of 15 amino acids. The V segment lost 6 bases and the J segment 5 bases; nucleotides outside the gene matches: 9. This CDR3 reads CASSRSGSPHNEQFF. The CDR3 DNA sequence: TGTGCCAGCAGCCGGAGCGGGAGTCCCCACAATGAGCAGTTCTTC.